Ten or more counts support the clone carrying this T cell receptor (beta chain). Library preparation (for TCRbeta) was performed with unique molecular identifiers. From the PCR reads, TCRdb called clonotypes with MiXCR, one entry per CDR3 protein. The repertoire holds approximately 590,000 distinct CDR3 sequences, with roughly a tenth as singletons. The sample comes from a study of T-cell reconstitution after alpha-beta-depleted transplantation in children. CDR3 length: 16 residues. Trimming cost V 2 bases and J 0 bases, with 12 bases left between them. Germline V lookup: CDR1 SNHLY, CDR2 FYNNEI. The source of this sequence is a human donor who donated a stem cell graft to a child with acute myeloid leukemia. The J gene is TRBJ2-3, the V gene TRBV2; no clear D gene. Sequenced material: PBMCs from the stem cell graft donor, taken from the stem cell graft. The CDR3 region has the DNA TGTGCCAGCAGTGAAAGGATAACAGCTAGCACAGATACGCAGTATTTT. Translated, it gives CASSERITASTDTQYF.